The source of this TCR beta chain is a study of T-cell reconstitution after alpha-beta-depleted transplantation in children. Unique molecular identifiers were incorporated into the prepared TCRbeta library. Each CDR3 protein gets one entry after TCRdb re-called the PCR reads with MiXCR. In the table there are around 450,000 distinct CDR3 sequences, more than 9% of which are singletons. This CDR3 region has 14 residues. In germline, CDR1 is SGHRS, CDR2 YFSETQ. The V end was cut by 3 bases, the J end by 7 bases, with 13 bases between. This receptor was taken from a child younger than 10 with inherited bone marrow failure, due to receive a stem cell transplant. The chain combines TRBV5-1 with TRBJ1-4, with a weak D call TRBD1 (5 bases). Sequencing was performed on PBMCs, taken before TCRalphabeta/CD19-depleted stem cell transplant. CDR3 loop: CASSSMGPSEKLFF. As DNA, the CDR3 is TGCGCCAGCAGCTCAATGGGACCGAGTGAAAAACTGTTTTTT. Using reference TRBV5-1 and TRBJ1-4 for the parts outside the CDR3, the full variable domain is KAGVTQTPRYLIKTRGQQVTLSCSPISGHRSVSWYQQTPGQGLQFLFEYFSETQRNKGNFPGRFSGRQFSNSRSEMNVSTLELGDSALYLCASSSMGPSEKLFFGSGTQLSVL.